This note documents a single T cell receptor (beta chain) sequence. Trimming cost V 6 bases and J 2 bases, with 7 bases left between them. Germline V gives CDR1 SNHLY, CDR2 FYNNEI. The CDR3 extends over 12 amino acids. This entry is derived from a study of T cells in tuberculosis. Generated by immunoSEQ multiplex PCR, the TCRdb table keeps only in-frame clones and is missing some. The sample has fewer than 40,000 clones, under 98% seen once; the top ten hold roughly 6.2%. The receptor was isolated from a donor aged 10 to 29 with latent tuberculosis or without tuberculosis infection. Sequencing was performed on PBMCs. The J gene is TRBJ1-1, the V gene TRBV2; no firm D call. As DNA, the CDR3 is TGTGCCAGCAGCAATTTTAACACTGAAGCTTTCTTT. Translating gives CASSNFNTEAFF.